This TCR beta chain was sequenced in a study of human T cells and chemical hapten exposure. Study background: In the sensitization step, 2% DPC was placed on approximately 2 cm by approximately 2 cm of upper inner arm skin. From small differences in pooled library volume came most of the variation in per-sample TCR yields. Study-level points and caveats: High-frequency TCRs, those above 1 in 1000, stayed the same after DPC sensitization.

At least ten counts were recorded for this clonotype. Its antigen is not identified. This sample's time point: pre-sensitization, week 0. Treatment of the sample: therapeutic diphenylcyclopropenone sensitization with weekly scalp DPC. One entry per CDR3 protein, called by TCRdb with MiXCR from the RACE reads. The sample yields around 260,000 distinct CDR3 sequences, over 8% seen once. Here the sequenced sample was whole blood, taken in connection with sensitization to the hapten diphenylcyclopropenone (DPC). This receptor was identified in a woman in her 40s with alopecia areata. Some clones in this sample may be carry-over from other donors' samples.

CDR3 region: CSATGLAANTANNEQFF. The DNA for the CDR3 is TGCAGTGCTACAGGTCTAGCGGCAAATACGGCAAACAATGAGCAGTTCTTC. This chain uses TRBV20-1 with TRBJ2-1; 7 bases are shared with TRBD2. Germline V gene data show CDR1 as DFQATT and CDR2 as SNEGSKA (reference sequence). J was trimmed by 5 bases and V by 4 bases; bases with no gene match: 17. CDR3 length: 17 amino acids.